This is a list of T cell receptor beta chains from one sample in a study of T cells in Graves' hyperthyroidism and ophthalmopathy. TCRdb independently ran MiXCR on the multiplex PCR reads; one entry per CDR3 protein. This sample has fewer than 900,000 distinct CDR3 sequences; about a sixth occur once, and the top ten carry around 8%. Source material: blood. These receptors were collected from a man between 18 and 29 years old with Graves' hyperthyroidism. CDR3s include the opening cysteine and the closing phenylalanine or tryptophan. The order of the fields is D gene, J gene, V gene, clone size, CDR3 protein, CDR3 DNA. D genes are given only for firm matches. The size field is filled for only some rows; it gives once, few, many or a size class.

d_call: TRBD1; j_call: TRBJ1-2; v_call: TRBV24-1; clone_size: NA; cdr3_aa: CATSGQGAGGYGYTF; cdr3_nt: TGTGCCACCAGTGGACAGGGGGCCGGCGGCTATGGCTACACCTTC
d_call: NA; j_call: TRBJ2-5; v_call: TRBV20-1; clone_size: many; cdr3_aa: CSVADRGETQYF; cdr3_nt: TGCAGTGTAGCCGACAGAGGCGAGACCCAGTACTTC
d_call: NA; j_call: TRBJ1-4; v_call: TRBV28; clone_size: NA; cdr3_aa: CASSGGTNEKLFF; cdr3_nt: TGTGCCAGCAGTGGGGGGACTAATGAAAAACTGTTTTTT
d_call: TRBD1; j_call: TRBJ2-6; v_call: TRBV7-9; clone_size: few; cdr3_aa: CASSGRPGQGSGANVLTF; cdr3_nt: TGTGCCAGCAGCGGAAGACCGGGACAGGGGTCTGGGGCCAACGTCCTGACTTTC
d_call: NA; j_call: TRBJ2-1; v_call: TRBV7-9; clone_size: many; cdr3_aa: CASSLPKGNYNEQFF; cdr3_nt: TGTGCCAGCAGCTTACCAAAGGGTAATTACAATGAGCAGTTCTTC
d_call: NA; j_call: TRBJ2-2; v_call: TRBV4-3; clone_size: NA; cdr3_aa: CASSQERWDTGELFF; cdr3_nt: TGCGCCAGCAGCCAAGAACGGTGGGACACCGGGGAGCTGTTTTTT
d_call: NA; j_call: TRBJ2-7; v_call: TRBV7-9; clone_size: few; cdr3_aa: CASSLTPRDYEQYF; cdr3_nt: TGTGCCAGCAGTCTCACCCCGCGCGATTACGAGCAGTACTTC
d_call: NA; j_call: TRBJ1-1; v_call: TRBV28; clone_size: many; cdr3_aa: CASSLGGDGSEAFF; cdr3_nt: TGTGCCAGCAGTTTGGGGGGCGATGGATCTGAAGCTTTCTTT
d_call: NA; j_call: TRBJ1-4; v_call: TRBV9; clone_size: NA; cdr3_aa: CASSVGPSVEEKLFF; cdr3_nt: TGTGCCAGCAGCGTAGGACCCTCTGTTGAAGAAAAACTGTTTTTT
d_call: NA; j_call: TRBJ2-7; v_call: TRBV20-1; clone_size: many; cdr3_aa: CSARSRISYEQYF; cdr3_nt: TGCAGTGCTAGATCCAGGATCTCCTACGAGCAGTACTTC
d_call: NA; j_call: TRBJ1-2; v_call: TRBV28; clone_size: few; cdr3_aa: CASSLSSYGYAF; cdr3_nt: TGTGCCAGCAGTTTATCCTCCTATGGCTACGCCTTC